A selection of T cell receptor beta chains follows, all from one sample in a study of response to subunit inactivated influenza vaccine. Each CDR3 protein gets one entry after TCRdb re-called the RT-PCR reads with MiXCR. The sample has 550,000 to 800,000 distinct CDR3 sequences; 15% to 19% are singletons. The sequencing used PBMCs from blood, collected 12 days after vaccination. The receptors come from a man aged 50-60 years who received an inactivated influenza vaccine. CDR3s include the opening cysteine and the closing phenylalanine or tryptophan. A D gene is named only where the DNA matches it firmly. The size field is filled for only some rows; it gives once, few, many or a size class.

v_call	cdr3_length	j_call	d_call	clone_size	cdr3_aa	cdr3_nt
TRBV28	15	TRBJ2-7	.	.	CASSSRKDSFGEQYF	TGTGCCAGCAGTTCCCGAAAGGACAGTTTTGGCGAGCAGTACTTC
TRBV18	15	TRBJ2-2	.	few	CASSPVTDLTGELFF	TGTGCCAGCTCGCCCGTCACCGACCTCACCGGGGAGCTGTTTTTT
TRBV4-2	20	TRBJ2-3	TRBD2	few	CASSQDGMISGGGMADTQYF	TGTGCCAGCAGCCAAGATGGGATGATTAGCGGGGGAGGTATGGCAGATACGCAGTATTTT
TRBV24-1	15	TRBJ2-1	.	few	CATSDFHPGVNEQFF	TGTGCCACCAGTGATTTCCACCCAGGGGTCAATGAGCAGTTCTTC
TRBV10-1	16	TRBJ2-7	TRBD2	many	CASSEAYGTSIYEQYF	TGCGCCAGCAGTGAGGCCTACGGGACTAGCATCTACGAGCAGTACTTC
TRBV10-3	16	TRBJ2-5	.	.	CAISEGRGGGVKTQYF	TGTGCCATCAGTGAAGGCCGAGGGGGGGGCGTAAAGACCCAGTACTTC
TRBV15	16	TRBJ1-5	.	few	CATSSRATGLGQPQHF	TGTGCCACCAGCAGTCGGGCCACCGGGCTCGGTCAGCCCCAGCATTTT
TRBV20-1	14	TRBJ2-1	TRBD2	few	CSARDGGRDNEQFF	TGCAGTGCTAGAGATGGCGGGAGGGACAATGAGCAGTTCTTC
TRBV15	16	TRBJ2-7	TRBD2	.	CATSRLFSGGTYEQYF	TGTGCCACCAGCAGGCTTTTTTCGGGAGGGACCTACGAGCAGTACTTC
TRBV6-2/TRBV6-3	12	TRBJ2-1	TRBD1	.	CASSGTDNEQFF	TGTGCCAGCAGTGGGACAGACAATGAGCAGTTCTTC
TRBV11-3	12	TRBJ2-1	.	.	CASSLGRAEQFF	TGTGCCAGCAGCTTAGGACGCGCTGAGCAGTTCTTC
TRBV5-1	15	TRBJ2-5	TRBD1	.	CASSSSGGNQETQYF	TGCGCCAGCAGCAGTTCAGGGGGCAATCAAGAGACCCAGTACTTC
TRBV14	16	TRBJ2-1	.	many	CASSQDLGLTYNEQFF	TGTGCCAGCAGCCAAGATCTGGGACTTACCTACAATGAGCAGTTCTTC
TRBV28	15	TRBJ2-7	.	.	CASRNRDTLSYEQYF	TGTGCCAGCAGGAACCGGGACACCTTATCCTACGAGCAGTACTTC
TRBV6-2/TRBV6-3	15	TRBJ2-6	.	.	CASTYWGSGANVLTF	TGTGCCAGCACCTACTGGGGGTCTGGGGCCAACGTCCTGACTTTC
TRBV7-9	12	TRBJ2-3	.	few	CAVPGLADTQYF	TGTGCCGTGCCCGGGCTAGCAGATACGCAGTATTTT
TRBV5-6	12	TRBJ1-1	.	few	CASSSQGTEAFF	TGTGCCAGCAGCTCGCAAGGCACTGAAGCTTTCTTT
TRBV9	15	TRBJ2-2	.	.	CASSSRRLNTGELFF	TGTGCCAGCAGCTCAAGACGGCTGAACACCGGGGAGCTGTTTTTT
TRBV10-3	11	TRBJ2-1	.	few	CASCSGYEQFF	TGTGCCTCTTGTTCGGGGTATGAGCAGTTCTTC
TRBV19	13	TRBJ2-3	.	.	CASSSLGVDTQYF	TGTGCCAGTAGTTCCTTAGGTGTGGATACGCAGTATTTT
TRBV7-8	15	TRBJ2-7	.	.	CASSLDPFGGYEQYF	TGTGCCAGCAGCTTGGACCCTTTCGGCGGCTACGAGCAGTACTTC
TRBV5-1	13	TRBJ1-1	.	many	CASSPTFVTEAFF	TGCGCCAGCAGCCCCACTTTTGTAACTGAAGCTTTCTTT
TRBV3-1	20	TRBJ2-7	.	.	CASSQRLRRDSILSADEQYF	TGTGCCAGCAGCCAACGTTTGCGGAGGGACTCAATTCTTTCCGCCGACGAGCAGTACTTC
TRBV21-1	19	TRBJ2-1	.	.	CASSEKGTSGRMNYNEQFF	TGTGCCAGCAGCGAAAAAGGGACTAGCGGGCGGATGAACTACAATGAGCAGTTCTTC
TRBV20-1	13	TRBJ2-7	TRBD1	few	CSARPSTGAEQYF	TGCAGTGCTAGACCTTCTACAGGGGCCGAGCAGTACTTC
TRBV15	15	TRBJ2-1	TRBD1	few	CATSRDWTGNNEQFF	TGTGCCACCAGCAGAGATTGGACAGGGAACAATGAGCAGTTCTTC
TRBV9	14	TRBJ1-2	TRBD1	.	CASSPQGARNGYTF	TGTGCCAGCAGCCCACAGGGGGCGCGGAATGGCTACACCTTC
TRBV12-3/TRBV12-4	15	TRBJ2-5	.	.	CASSDWGGGQETQYF	TGTGCCAGCAGTGACTGGGGAGGAGGGCAAGAGACCCAGTACTTC
TRBV7-2	16	TRBJ2-3	.	few	CASSVQGGTLTDTQYF	TGTGCCAGCAGCGTTCAGGGAGGAACGCTCACAGATACGCAGTATTTT
TRBV10-3	14	TRBJ2-5	.	few	CAISENGQTGDQYF	TGTGCCATCAGTGAGAATGGACAGACCGGGGACCAGTACTTC
TRBV7-9	16	TRBJ2-6	.	.	CASSRSLIPGANVLTF	TGTGCCAGCAGCCGAAGTCTCATCCCTGGGGCCAACGTCCTGACTTTC
TRBV13	14	TRBJ1-2	TRBD1	few	CASSPTGIPSGYTF	TGTGCCAGCAGCCCGACAGGGATCCCCTCTGGCTACACCTTC
TRBV5-1	15	TRBJ2-5	TRBD2	few	CASSAGLVGQETQYF	TGCGCCAGCAGCGCGGGACTAGTAGGCCAAGAGACCCAGTACTTC
TRBV3-1	13	TRBJ1-2	.	few	CASSREGGYGYTF	TGTGCCAGCAGCCGAGAGGGTGGCTATGGCTACACCTTC
TRBV14	16	TRBJ1-5	.	.	CASSQGQGRVGQPQHF	TGTGCCAGCAGCCAGGGGCAGGGTCGGGTAGGTCAGCCCCAGCATTTT
TRBV5-1	14	TRBJ2-1	.	.	CASSTTGWGNEQFF	TGCGCCAGCAGCACCACAGGGTGGGGAAATGAGCAGTTCTTC
TRBV29-1	15	TRBJ2-2	.	.	CSVKSGFPALGELFF	TGCAGCGTAAAAAGTGGCTTCCCCGCACTCGGGGAGCTGTTTTTT
TRBV10-3	15	TRBJ2-2	TRBD2	.	CAISESSGSAGELFF	TGTGCCATCAGTGAGTCAAGCGGGAGCGCCGGGGAGCTGTTTTTT
TRBV29-1	13	TRBJ2-6	.	.	CSVDISGANVLTF	TGCAGCGTTGATATCTCTGGGGCCAACGTCCTGACTTTC
TRBV3-1	17	TRBJ1-2	TRBD1	few	CASSQDSIRGQSYGYTF	TGTGCCAGCAGCCAAGATTCTATCAGGGGACAGAGCTATGGCTACACCTTC
TRBV4-2	17	TRBJ2-2	.	.	CASSQGALVRNTGELFF	TGTGCCAGCAGCCAAGGGGCCCTAGTTAGGAACACCGGGGAGCTGTTTTTT
TRBV9	12	TRBJ2-1	.	.	CASSGVYNEQFF	TGTGCCAGCAGCGGTGTCTACAATGAGCAGTTCTTC
TRBV20-1	14	TRBJ2-1	TRBD2	.	CSARGTSGRIEQFF	TGCAGTGCTAGAGGGACTAGCGGGAGGATTGAGCAGTTCTTC
TRBV7-2	14	TRBJ1-4	TRBD1	.	CASSGQALGEKLFF	TGTGCCAGCAGCGGACAGGCCCTGGGGGAAAAACTGTTTTTT
TRBV28	13	TRBJ2-1	.	few	CASSFWVGNEQFF	TGTGCCAGCAGTTTTTGGGTTGGTAATGAGCAGTTCTTC
TRBV5-1	16	TRBJ1-4	TRBD1	.	CASSLGQGPVNEKLFF	TGCGCCAGCAGCTTGGGACAGGGCCCCGTTAATGAAAAACTGTTTTTT
TRBV18	15	TRBJ2-1	TRBD2	.	CASSPGGVTYNEQFF	TGTGCCAGCTCACCGGGAGGGGTCACCTACAATGAGCAGTTCTTC
TRBV20-1	10	TRBJ2-1	.	.	CRVPGNEQFF	TGCAGGGTCCCAGGCAATGAGCAGTTCTTC
TRBV7-6	16	TRBJ1-2	.	.	CASSLESLTPNYGYTF	TGTGCCAGCAGCTTAGAGTCGCTGACTCCTAACTATGGCTACACCTTC
TRBV3-1	15	TRBJ1-1	TRBD1	.	CASSPQDRRLTEAFF	TGTGCCAGCAGCCCCCAGGACAGGCGGCTCACCGAAGCTTTCTTT
TRBV5-1	14	TRBJ2-5	.	few	CASSPERQEETQYF	TGCGCCAGCAGCCCGGAAAGACAGGAAGAGACCCAGTACTTC
TRBV9	15	TRBJ1-1	TRBD1	few	CASSGRQGPNTEAFF	TGTGCCAGCAGCGGGCGACAGGGGCCGAACACTGAAGCTTTCTTT
TRBV10-2	14	TRBJ2-1	TRBD2	.	CASSLAVGLNEQFF	TGCGCCAGCAGTCTAGCGGTAGGGCTCAATGAGCAGTTCTTC
TRBV6-1	17	TRBJ2-2	TRBD1	few	CASRPTLTGFNTGELFF	TGTGCCAGCAGGCCGACATTGACAGGGTTCAACACCGGGGAGCTGTTTTTT
TRBV11-2	17	TRBJ2-7	.	.	CASSSTHRATISYEQYF	TGTGCCAGCAGCTCGACACACAGGGCGACAATCTCCTACGAGCAGTACTTC
TRBV20-1	18	TRBJ2-1	TRBD2	few	CSAQERKGSGGARNEQFF	TGCAGTGCCCAAGAGAGGAAGGGTAGCGGGGGGGCCAGGAATGAGCAGTTCTTC
TRBV10-2	13	TRBJ2-1	TRBD2	few	CASIRERGNEQFF	TGCGCCAGCATTCGGGAGCGGGGTAATGAGCAGTTCTTC
TRBV7-2	14	TRBJ2-2	TRBD1	.	CASSVDRFLEELFF	TGTGCCAGCAGCGTGGACAGGTTCTTAGAGGAGCTGTTTTTT
TRBV12-1	14	TRBJ1-1	.	.	CASSFARGYTEAFF	TGTGCCAGCAGCTTTGCGCGGGGGTACACTGAAGCTTTCTTT
TRBV20-1	14	TRBJ2-7	TRBD2	.	CSARTAGGHNEQYF	TGCAGTGCTAGAACAGCGGGAGGGCACAACGAGCAGTACTTC